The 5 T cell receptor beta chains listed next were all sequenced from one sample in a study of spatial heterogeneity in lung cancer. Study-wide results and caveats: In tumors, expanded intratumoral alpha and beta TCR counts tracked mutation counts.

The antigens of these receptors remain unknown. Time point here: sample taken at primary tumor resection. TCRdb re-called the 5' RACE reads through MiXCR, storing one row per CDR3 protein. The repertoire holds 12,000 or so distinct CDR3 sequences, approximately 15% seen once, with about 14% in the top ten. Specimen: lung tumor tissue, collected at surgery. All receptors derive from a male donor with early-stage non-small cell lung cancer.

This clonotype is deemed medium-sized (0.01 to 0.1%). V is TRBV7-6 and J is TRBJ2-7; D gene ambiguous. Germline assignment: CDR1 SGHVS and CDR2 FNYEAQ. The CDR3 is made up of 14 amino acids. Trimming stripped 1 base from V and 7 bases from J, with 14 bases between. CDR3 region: CASSLGVQPKEQYF. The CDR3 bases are TGTGCCAGCAGCTTAGGGGTGCAGCCGAAGGAGCAGTACTTC. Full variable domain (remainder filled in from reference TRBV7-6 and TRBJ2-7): GAGVSQSPRYKVTKRGQDVALRCDPISGHVSLYWYRQALGQGPEFLTYFNYEAQQDKSGLPNDRFSAERPEGSISTLTIQRTEQRDSAMYRCASSLGVQPKEQYFGPGTRLTVT.

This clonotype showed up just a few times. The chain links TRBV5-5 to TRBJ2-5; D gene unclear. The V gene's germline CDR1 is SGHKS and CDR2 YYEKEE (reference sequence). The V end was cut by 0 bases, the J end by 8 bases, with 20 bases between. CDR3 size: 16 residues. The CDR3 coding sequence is TGTGCCAGCAGCTTGGAACCCTCGATAGCTTGGATCACCCAGTACTTC. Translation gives CASSLEPSIAWITQYF.

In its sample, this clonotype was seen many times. CDR3 in DNA: TGTGCCAGCAGCCCCGGGCCGGGGGAGGGCTACACCTTC. It encodes CASSPGPGEGYTF. The genes are TRBV5-4 and TRBJ1-2; D may be TRBD1 (5 bases). The CDR3 spans 13 residues. CDR1 and CDR2 (germline): SGHNT, YYREEE (reference sequence). Trimming removed 4 bases from V and 8 bases from J, with 15 bases in between.

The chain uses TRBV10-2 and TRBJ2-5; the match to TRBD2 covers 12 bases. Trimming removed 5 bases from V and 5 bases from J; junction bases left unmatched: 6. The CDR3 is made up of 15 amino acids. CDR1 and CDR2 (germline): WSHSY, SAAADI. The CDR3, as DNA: TGCGCCAGCAGTAACTACGGGACTAGCGGGGAGACCCAGTACTTC. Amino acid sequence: CASSNYGTSGETQYF.

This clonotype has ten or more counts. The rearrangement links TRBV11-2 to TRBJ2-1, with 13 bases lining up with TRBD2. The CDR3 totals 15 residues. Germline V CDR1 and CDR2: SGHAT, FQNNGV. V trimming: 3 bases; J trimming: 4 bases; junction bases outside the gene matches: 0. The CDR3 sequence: CASSLGLAGYNEQFF. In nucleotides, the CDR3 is TGTGCCAGCAGCTTGGGACTAGCGGGATACAATGAGCAGTTCTTC.